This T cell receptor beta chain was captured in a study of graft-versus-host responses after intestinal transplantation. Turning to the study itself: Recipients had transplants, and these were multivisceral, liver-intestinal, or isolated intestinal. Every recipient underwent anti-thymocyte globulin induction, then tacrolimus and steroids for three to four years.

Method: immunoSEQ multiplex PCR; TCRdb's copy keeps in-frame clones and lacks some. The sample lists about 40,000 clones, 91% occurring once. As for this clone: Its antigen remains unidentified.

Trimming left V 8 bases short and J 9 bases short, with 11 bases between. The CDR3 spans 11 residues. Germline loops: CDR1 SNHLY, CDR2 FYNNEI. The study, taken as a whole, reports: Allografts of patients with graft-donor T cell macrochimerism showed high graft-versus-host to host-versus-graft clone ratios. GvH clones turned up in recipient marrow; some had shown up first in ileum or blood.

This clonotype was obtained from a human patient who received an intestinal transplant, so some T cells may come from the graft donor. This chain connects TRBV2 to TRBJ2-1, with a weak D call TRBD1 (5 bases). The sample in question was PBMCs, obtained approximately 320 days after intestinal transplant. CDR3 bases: TGTGCCAGCGAATCCAGGGCTGAGCAGTTCTTC. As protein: CASESRAEQFF.